The 28 T cell receptor beta chains in this list originate from one sample, sequenced in a study of cytomegalovirus exposure and HLA in healthy donors. The PCR had 60 Vbeta and 13 Jbeta primers. Method: immunoSEQ multiplex PCR; TCRdb's copy keeps in-frame clones and lacks some. The sample shows roughly 280,000 clones, roughly two thirds of them seen only once. Source material: PBMCs. Source of these receptors: a female donor in good health and CMV-seronegative.

This clone showed up just once. This rearrangement joins TRBV2 to TRBJ2-3; TRBD1 matches 7 bases. V lost 8 bases and J lost 1; bases outside the gene matches: 6. The CDR3 contains 14 residues. Germline V gives CDR1 SNHLY, CDR2 FYNNEI. The CDR3 sequence: CASYRDSGTDTQYF. CDR3 coding DNA: TGTGCCAGCTACCGGGACAGCGGCACAGATACGCAGTATTTT.

This sequence joins TRBV5-1 and TRBJ1-4, with 7 bases fitting TRBD1. CDR3 length: 17 residues. Germline trimming cut 0 bases from V and 3 bases from J; bases unmatched to any gene: 8. From germline, CDR1 is SGHRS and CDR2 YFSETQ. The CDR3 spells CASSLVGQALANEKLFF. The CDR3 region has the DNA TGCGCCAGCAGCTTGGTAGGACAGGCTCTGGCTAATGAAAAACTGTTTTTT.

The chain recombines TRBV29-1 with TRBJ2-1; TRBD2 aligns across 7 bases. J was trimmed by 5 bases and V by 7 bases; bases with no gene match: 5. CDR1 is SQVTM and CDR2 is ANQGSEA in the germline V gene. The CDR3 has 12 residues. The CDR3 loop reads CSAGSGNNEQFF. The CDR3 nucleotides are TGCAGCGCCGGGAGCGGGAACAATGAGCAGTTCTTC.

V is TRBV7-2 and J is TRBJ2-7, with D possibly TRBD2 on 7 matching bases. In germline, CDR1 is SGHTA, CDR2 FQGNSA. The CDR3 totals 16 residues. Trimming left V 5 bases short and J 4 bases short, with 21 bases between. The CDR3 sequence: CASSEVGAGAGYEQYF. As DNA, the CDR3 is TGTGCCAGCAGCGAGGTGGGGGCGGGGGCCGGGTACGAGCAGTACTTC.

This chain uses TRBV4-1 with TRBJ1-6, with TRBD1 identical over 7 bases. The CDR3 spans 16 residues. Germline CDR1 is MGHRA and CDR2 is YSYEKL. With 0 bases clipped from V and 10 bases from J, the junction kept 9 bases outside the gene matches. As DNA, the CDR3 is TGCGCCAGCAGCCAAGACTTAGGGGGCGCAGGGTCACCCCTCCACTTT. Protein sequence: CASSQDLGGAGSPLHF.

The sample holds one count of this clone. The CDR3 is CASSDSIFGGHSRNTEAFF. The CDR3 DNA follows: TGTGCCAGCAGTGACTCTATCTTTGGGGGACATAGCCGGAACACTGAAGCTTTCTTT. The genes are TRBV6-4 and TRBJ1-1, with D possibly TRBD1 on 6 matching bases. The V end lost 0 bases, the J end lost 1 base, and 21 bases lay between the germline ends. The CDR3 totals 19 residues. The germline V gene encodes CDR1 MRHNA and CDR2 SNTAGT.

This chain connects TRBV5-5 to TRBJ1-5, with 11 bases lining up with TRBD1. Trimming removed 2 bases from V and 1 base from J; junction bases left unmatched: 8. The CDR3 spans 18 residues. Per the germline V gene, CDR1 is SGHKS and CDR2 is YYEKEE (reference sequence). For the CDR3, the DNA is TGTGCCAGCAGCTTTGGACAGGGGGCAGGTCGGAGCAATCAGCCCCAGCATTTT. As protein: CASSFGQGAGRSNQPQHF.

The rearrangement links TRBV6-5 to TRBJ2-1, with D possibly TRBD2 on 6 matching bases. This CDR3 has 15 residues. Germline lookup yields CDR1 MNHEY and CDR2 SVGAGI. The V and J ends lost 0 bases and 4 bases respectively, with 10 bases between them. The DNA for the CDR3 is TGTGCCAGCAGTTACTCTAGCGGAGGGTACAATGAGCAGTTCTTC. This codes for CASSYSSGGYNEQFF.

This chain links TRBV4-1 with TRBJ2-5, with 10 bases matching TRBD1. CDR1 and CDR2 (germline): MGHRA, YSYEKL. V lost 3 bases and J lost 5; bases outside the gene matches: 6. There are 15 residues in the CDR3. The CDR3 nucleotides are TGCGCCAGCAGCCACCGGACAGGGGGGATGGAGACCCAGTACTTC. Translation: CASSHRTGGMETQYF.

The CDR3 reads CSVGGTSGFTDTQYF. CDR3 DNA sequence: TGCAGCGTTGGAGGAACTAGCGGATTCACAGATACGCAGTATTTT. The chain combines TRBV29-1 with TRBJ2-3, with 8 bases fitting TRBD2. Germline trimming cut 4 bases from V and 2 bases from J; bases unmatched to any gene: 8. The CDR3 contains 15 residues. Germline CDR1 and CDR2: SQVTM and ANQGSEA.

This clone was seen more than once but under ten times. This chain connects TRBV7-3 to TRBJ2-7; D is perhaps TRBD1 (6 bases). The CDR3 has 14 residues. V lost 5 bases and J lost 0, with 11 bases in between. Germline CDR1 and CDR2: SGHTA and FQGTGA. The CDR3 DNA reads as TGTGCCAGCAGCCCCACAGGGAGCTCCTACGAGCAGTACTTC. Translating gives CASSPTGSSYEQYF.

The chain is built from TRBV25-1 and TRBJ1-2, with 11 positions matching TRBD1. CDR1 and CDR2 (germline): MGHDK, SYGVNS. The CDR3 sequence is 13 residues long. The V segment lost 8 bases and the J segment 6 bases; nucleotides outside the gene matches: 5. CDR3 residues: CASRPGQGDGYTF. As DNA, the CDR3 is TGTGCCAGCCGGCCGGGACAGGGGGATGGCTACACCTTC.

CDR3 protein: CASSFSTENYGYTF. The CDR3 DNA reads as TGTGCCAGTAGTTTTTCCACTGAAAACTATGGCTACACCTTC. The genes are TRBV19 and TRBJ1-2; no clear D gene. Germline V gene lookup returns CDR1 LNHDA and CDR2 SQIVND (reference sequence). Trimming left V 5 bases short and J 2 bases short, with 12 bases between. This CDR3 spans 14 amino acids.

The chain carries TRBV6-5 and TRBJ2-7, with 7 nucleotides matching TRBD1. The V gene end was trimmed by 0 bases and the J gene end by 4 bases; junction bases not matched to a gene: 6. The CDR3 totals 15 residues. The germline CDR1 and CDR2 sequences are MNHEY and SVGAGI. The CDR3 DNA reads as TGTGCCAGCAGTTACTCCGGACAGGATCCTTACGAGCAGTACTTC. Encoded protein: CASSYSGQDPYEQYF.

Comment on this clone: An end of the junction differs from the germline gene, which may be a read error. The chain uses TRBV6-1 and TRBJ2-6, with a tentative D call TRBD1 (6 bases). This CDR3 region has 17 residues. Germline lookup yields CDR1 MNHNS and CDR2 SASEGT. CDR3 coding DNA: TGTGCTAGCAGTGAAGGTACAGGGTCCTCTGGGGCCAACGTCCTGACTTTC. This encodes CASSEGTGSSGANVLTF.

The CDR3 sequence is CASSGAGEAHNEQFF. The CDR3 nucleotides read TGTGCCAGCAGTGGAGCGGGAGAGGCTCACAATGAGCAGTTCTTC. V gene TRBV27 combines with J gene TRBJ2-1, with 8 bases fitting TRBD2. The junction had 8 bases not matched to a gene; V was cut back by 5 bases and J by 5 bases. The CDR3 consists of 15 residues. Germline V gives CDR1 MNHEY, CDR2 SMNVEV (reference sequence).

The chain carries TRBV19 and TRBJ2-3, with TRBD2 identical over 10 bases. CDR3 length: 18 amino acids. CDR1 is LNHDA and CDR2 is SQIVND in the germline V gene (reference sequence). Unmatched junction bases numbered 13, after V lost 5 bases and J lost 2 bases. The CDR3 region is CASSGKGLAEYFTDTQYF. The CDR3 nucleotides read TGTGCCAGTAGTGGAAAAGGACTAGCGGAGTATTTCACAGATACGCAGTATTTT.

Points on this clone: One end of the junction does not line up with germline, which may come from a read error. V and J are TRBV10-3 and TRBJ2-1; 9 bases align to TRBD1. The CDR3 extends over 17 amino acids. The germline gives CDR1 ENHRY, CDR2 SYGVKD. The DNA for the CDR3 is TGTGCCATCAGTAAGTCATCCGGGACAGGGCCCTACAATGAGCAGTTCTTC. It specifies CAISKSSGTGPYNEQFF.

The CDR3 protein is CASSLGGISVEAFF. The CDR3 DNA is TGTGCCAGCAGCTTGGGCGGCATTAGCGTAGAAGCTTTCTTT. The chain joins TRBV5-6 to TRBJ1-1; D is unclear. Germline CDR1 is SGHDT and CDR2 is YYEEEE. Trimming pared 0 bases from V and 8 bases from J, leaving 14 bases between. This CDR3 is built from 14 residues.

This CDR3 is CASSYIGNTEAFF. The CDR3 DNA sequence: TGTGCCAGCAGTTACATCGGGAACACTGAAGCTTTCTTT. The V and J genes are TRBV6-6 and TRBJ1-1, with unresolved D. Germline values: CDR1 MNHNY, CDR2 SVGAGI (reference sequence). There are 13 residues in the CDR3. The V and J ends lost 2 bases and 1 base respectively, with 5 bases between them.

The chain is built from TRBV5-4 and TRBJ2-5, with 9 nucleotides matching TRBD2. The CDR3 is made up of 15 amino acids. Germline CDR1 reads SGHNT; CDR2 reads YYREEE (reference sequence). V was clipped by 4 bases and J by 5 bases; unmatched bases: 9. The CDR3 coding sequence is TGTGCCAGCAGCATTGGGACTAGCCCCATGGAGACCCAGTACTTC. This codes for CASSIGTSPMETQYF.

V gene TRBV6-1 combines with J gene TRBJ1-2; weak D call: TRBD1 (5 bases). Per the germline V gene, CDR1 is MNHNS and CDR2 is SASEGT. Trimming left V 8 bases short and J 0 bases short, with 10 bases between. CDR3 length: 13 amino acids. The CDR3 nucleotides are TGTGCCAGCCGGGACTTAGCTAACTATGGCTACACCTTC. The encoded protein is CASRDLANYGYTF.

This sequence joins TRBV10-3 and TRBJ2-3; 7 bases are a match to TRBD2. The trim removed 8 bases at V and 3 bases at J, leaving 11 bases unmatched. Germline CDR1 is ENHRY and CDR2 is SYGVKD. CDR3 length: 15 amino acids. The CDR3 DNA reads TGTGCCATCGCCGGCGGGAGAGGGAGGACAGATACGCAGTATTTT. It is translated as CAIAGGRGRTDTQYF.

The V call is TRBV27, the J call TRBJ2-5; the D gene is possibly TRBD1 (6 bases). Judging by the DNA end, TRBJ2-7 fits better; the J call may be wrong. Germline CDR1 is MNHEY and CDR2 is SMNVEV (reference sequence). This CDR3 spans 17 amino acids. CDR3 amino acids: CASSSPLTGDLNYEQYF. Here the CDR3 DNA reads TGTGCCAGCAGTTCCCCCCTGACAGGAGACCTTAACTACGAGCAGTACTTC.

The CDR3 region is CASSLGQGVSTEAFF. For the CDR3, the DNA is TGTGCCAGCAGCTTAGGGCAGGGGGTTTCCACTGAAGCTTTCTTT. The rearrangement uses TRBV7-9 and TRBJ1-1; 7 positions match TRBD1. J gave up 4 bases and V 1 base, and 6 bases lay outside the gene matches. The CDR3 totals 15 residues. Germline V gene data show CDR1 as SEHNR and CDR2 as FQNEAQ (reference sequence). The full variable domain, its missing parts supplied by reference TRBV7-9 and TRBJ1-1, is DTGVSQNPRHKITKRGQNVTFRCDPISEHNRLYWYRQTLGQGPEFLTYFQNEAQLEKSRLLSDRFSAERPKGSFSTLEIQRTEQGDSAMYLCASSLGQGVSTEAFFGQGTRLTVV.

This clone has a handful of counts. This chain links TRBV6-5 with TRBJ2-7, with 9 bases aligning to TRBD2. This CDR3 is built from 16 residues. Trimming took 4 bases from V and 3 from J; bases not matched to a gene: 10. Germline assignment: CDR1 MNHEY and CDR2 SVGAGI. As DNA, the CDR3 is TGTGCCAGCAGTTTCCCGCTAGCGGGAAACCGCTACGAGCAGTACTTC. Residues: CASSFPLAGNRYEQYF.

The CDR3 here is CASIPDTGELFF. The CDR3 DNA sequence: TGTGCCAGCATCCCGGACACCGGGGAGCTGTTTTTT. V usage is TRBV6-1 and J usage is TRBJ2-2, with D hard to call. Germline V gene data show CDR1 as MNHNS and CDR2 as SASEGT. The germline V and J ends were trimmed by 7 bases and 3 bases, with 6 bases remaining between them. The CDR3 consists of 12 residues.

The chain has TRBV2 and TRBJ2-5; TRBD1 agrees at 9 bases. The better agreement between TRBJ2-7 and the DNA end casts doubt on the J call. This CDR3 has 14 residues. Germline assignment: CDR1 SNHLY and CDR2 FYNNEI. The CDR3 protein is CAQVGDRGTYEQYF. As DNA, the CDR3 is TGTGCCCAGGTTGGCGACAGGGGGACCTACGAGCAGTACTTC.